This TCR beta chain is drawn from a study of response to subunit inactivated influenza vaccine. This clonotype was detected only a few times. TCRdb processed the RT-PCR reads anew with MiXCR; each CDR3 protein has one entry. The sample yields under 850,000 distinct CDR3 sequences, less than 20% seen once. This CDR3 contains 13 residues. The germline V and J ends were trimmed by 6 bases and 4 bases, with 15 bases remaining between them. Germline V gene data show CDR1 as DFQATT and CDR2 as SNEGSKA (reference sequence). This chain connects TRBV20-1 to TRBJ1-1; D might be TRBD1 (6 bases). This sequence originates from a man aged 45-60 years who received an inactivated influenza vaccine. The sequencing here drew on PBMCs from blood, taken less than 6 days after vaccination. The CDR3: CSATVGAGTEAFF. Here the CDR3 DNA reads TGCAGTGCCACGGTGGGGGCGGGCACTGAAGCTTTCTTT.